The rows below give T cell receptor beta chains drawn from one sample of a study of T cell responses to AZD1222 COVID-19 vaccine. Assay used: immunoSEQ multiplex PCR; TCRdb lists only in-frame clones, some missing. The table records some 47,000 clones, 65% to 85% of them present only once. The sample here was peripheral blood, taken on day 0 of AZD1222 vaccination. These receptors were taken from an adult in good health. CDR3s include the opening cysteine and the closing phenylalanine or tryptophan.

J | V | CDR3
TRBJ2-5 | TRBV3-1/TRBV3-2 | CASSLGPPLQETQYF
TRBJ1-1 | TRBV28 | CASSFPGRLNTEAFF
TRBJ1-6 | TRBV18 | CASSPAAGSYSPLHF
TRBJ2-3 | TRBV9 | CASSGQPTDTQYF
TRBJ1-1 | TRBV10-3 | CAISDTSLVEAFF
TRBJ2-7 | TRBV7-8 | CASSPGTSGSYEQYF
TRBJ1-1 | TRBV2 | CASSAGHNTEAFF
TRBJ1-2 | TRBV5-1 | CASSLGFDNGYTF
TRBJ1-1 | TRBV11-2 | CASSSQGGTEAFF
TRBJ2-7 | TRBV14 | CASSQSWGSGTYEQYF
TRBJ1-6 | TRBV28 | CASSPPQGGSVSSPLHF
TRBJ2-1 | TRBV6-1 | CASTPAGGYYNEQFF
TRBJ1-2 | TRBV15 | CATSRGGQNYGYTF
TRBJ1-5 | TRBV19 | CASTPRQGEPQHF
TRBJ2-7 | TRBV6-5 | CASSTGLSYEQYF
TRBJ2-3 | TRBV3-1/TRBV3-2 | CASSQDGSSGGTDTQYF
TRBJ1-1 | TRBV19 | CASSIGDRRGVEAFF
TRBJ2-7 | TRBV6-5 | CASSYSSIYEQYF
TRBJ1-5 | TRBV4-1 | CASSQDRGGEANQPQHF
TRBJ2-7 | TRBV3-1/TRBV3-2 | CASSLQPSRYYEQYF